The entry that follows covers one T cell receptor beta chain sequence. This sample is drawn from a study of technical replicates of blood from a few donors. Generated by immunoSEQ multiplex PCR, the TCRdb table keeps only in-frame clones and is missing some. This sample has around 70,000 clones, with roughly 94% found just once. V shed 0 bases, J shed 2 bases, and the junction held 9 bases outside the gene matches. Germline CDR1 is SGHDT and CDR2 is YYEEEE. The CDR3 runs to 17 residues. The sample was T cells isolated from PBMCs. The chain joins TRBV5-6 to TRBJ2-3, with 7 bases lining up with TRBD2. This TCR was sampled from a human donor in good health. CDR3 in amino acids: CASSLEWAGVPTDTQYF. For the CDR3, the DNA is TGTGCCAGCAGCTTGGAATGGGCGGGAGTACCCACAGATACGCAGTATTTT. Full variable domain (outside the CDR3, taken from reference TRBV5-6 and TRBJ2-3): DAGVTQSPTHLIKTRGQQVTLRCSPKSGHDTVSWYQQALGQGPQFIFQYYEEEERQRGNFPDRFSGHQFPNYSSELNVNALLLGDSALYLCASSLEWAGVPTDTQYFGPGTRLTVL.